The entry below gives a single TCR beta chain sequence along with its context. The source of the sample is a study of blood T cell repertoires in COVID-19. Study-level background: Acute and convalescent COVID-19 specimens originated in the United States, Italy and Spain. Sources were T cells, B-cell-depleted T cells, or PBMCs; the material itself was cDNA or gDNA.

V dropped 5 bases and J dropped 2; count of bases not matched to a gene: 2. CDR1 and CDR2 from the germline V gene are MDHEN and SYDVKM. The CDR3 has 14 residues. Per the original methods: Estimation of nucleated cell counts was performed using reference gene primer amplification. TCRdb keeps only in-frame clones here, not all; method: immunoSEQ multiplex PCR. D and trimming come from the DNA, and the V and J calls and clone size come from that table. The table has more than 140,000 clones, about 79% seen once. Sequencing input: peripheral blood. This chain connects TRBV28 to TRBJ2-7; 11 bases match TRBD2. The origin of this receptor is a woman aged 50 to 65 in a cohort sampled during active or convalescent COVID-19. Here the CDR3 reads CASSQLAGAYEQYF. The CDR3 DNA is TGTGCCAGCAGTCAACTAGCGGGGGCCTACGAGCAGTACTTC.